These 17 T cell receptor beta chains originate from one sample sequenced in a study of naive and memory T cell subsets. An oligonucleotide containing a UMI was ligated to the 3' end of TCR cDNA. The SP2 primer and nested alpha and beta constant region primers amplified ligated cDNA in four rounds. TCRdb ran MiXCR on the 5' RACE reads and lists one entry per CDR3 protein. The sample gives 60,000 or so distinct CDR3 sequences, approximately 6.6% of which show up once; almost 10% is in the top ten. These TCRs come from a male donor in good health.

This clonotype was counted a few times. This chain uses TRBV7-9 with TRBJ2-7; D gene unclear. The V end lost 1 base, the J end lost 6 bases, and 13 bases lay between the germline ends. CDR3 length: 14 residues. Germline CDR1 SEHNR, CDR2 FQNEAQ (reference sequence). The CDR3 DNA is TGTGCCAGCAGCTTAGGGACCTTCTTGGGCGAGCAGTACTTC. This translates into CASSLGTFLGEQYF.

This chain connects TRBV20-1 to TRBJ2-3; 15 bases map to TRBD2. Trimming removed 4 bases from V and 6 bases from J; junction bases left unmatched: 14. The CDR3 is 18 residues long. Per germline, CDR1 DFQATT and CDR2 SNEGSKA (reference sequence). The CDR3 reads CSAKGLAGGGREVDTQYF. The CDR3 DNA follows: TGCAGTGCTAAGGGACTAGCGGGAGGAGGTCGAGAGGTGGATACGCAGTATTTT.

J is TRBJ1-2 and V is TRBV7-9; 7 bases line up with TRBD1. Germline CDR1 SEHNR, CDR2 FQNEAQ (reference sequence). J gave up 0 bases and V 5 bases, and 9 bases lay outside the gene matches. CDR3 length equals 16 residues. The CDR3 bases are TGTGCCAGCAGCCCTACAGGGGCGAGAGCTAACTATGGCTACACCTTC. Its translation: CASSPTGARANYGYTF.

The V call is TRBV11-2, the J call TRBJ1-1; D is ambiguous. The V end lost 2 bases, the J end lost 1 base, and 5 bases lay between the germline ends. The V gene's germline CDR1 is SGHAT and CDR2 FQNNGV. The CDR3 runs to 13 residues. This chain's CDR3 is CASSLKGNTEAFF. For the CDR3, the DNA is TGTGCCAGCAGCTTAAAGGGGAACACTGAAGCTTTCTTT.

This clonotype was counted at least ten times. J is TRBJ2-1 and V is TRBV7-9; 13 bases line up with TRBD2. CDR3 length equals 16 residues. CDR1 is SEHNR, CDR2 FQNEAQ, per germline (reference sequence). Losses at the gene ends were 5 bases for V and 4 bases for J; bases not matched to a gene: 5. In nucleotides, the CDR3 is TGTGCCAGCAGCCCAACGGGACTAGCGGGATACAATGAGCAGTTCTTC. Translation: CASSPTGLAGYNEQFF.

This clonotype has only a few counts. The chain recombines TRBV3-1 with TRBJ2-1; D is ambiguous. Trimming removed 2 bases from V and 5 bases from J, with 13 bases in between. Germline V gene data show CDR1 as LGHDT and CDR2 as YNNKEL (reference sequence). CDR3 length: 15 amino acids. The CDR3 sequence: CASSQTPTPHNEQFF. In nucleotides, the CDR3 is TGTGCCAGCAGCCAAACCCCGACCCCCCACAATGAGCAGTTCTTC.

In this sample, this clonotype turned up a few times. The chain recombines TRBV6-2 or TRBV6-3 with TRBJ2-5; D is perhaps TRBD1 or TRBD2 (5 bases each). The V gene lost 8 bases and the J gene lost 2 bases, with 15 bases spanning the gap. The CDR3 spans 14 residues. CDR1 is MNHEY and CDR2 is SVGEGT in the germline V gene. This CDR3 is CASDSLGVQETQYF. DNA for the CDR3: TGTGCCAGCGACAGCCTGGGAGTTCAAGAGACCCAGTACTTC.

This clonotype was counted between two and nine times. The chain employs TRBV2 and TRBJ1-1, with D perhaps matching TRBD1 (5 bases). CDR3 length: 14 amino acids. Trimming removed 9 bases at V and 4 bases at J, with 18 bases between. Germline CDR1 is SNHLY and CDR2 is FYNNEI. CDR3 sequence reads: CASKQFGAGTEAFF. The CDR3, as DNA: TGTGCCAGTAAGCAATTCGGGGCGGGCACTGAAGCTTTCTTT.

This clonotype was counted only a few times. The J gene is TRBJ1-1, the V gene TRBV2; D perhaps matches TRBD1 (6 bases). Germline lookup yields CDR1 SNHLY and CDR2 FYNNEI. CDR3 length equals 14 residues. Trimming stripped 5 bases from V and 1 base from J, with 11 bases between. For the CDR3, the DNA is TGTGCCAGCAGTCCCCAGGGGAGGAACACTGAAGCTTTCTTT. Translating gives CASSPQGRNTEAFF.

This clonotype has at least ten counts. As DNA, the CDR3 is TGTGCCAGCAGTTGGGCGGGGACAGGGTTTTACGAGCAGTACTTC. It is translated as CASSWAGTGFYEQYF. V usage is TRBV27 and J usage is TRBJ2-7, with TRBD1 matching over 9 bases. CDR3 length: 15 residues. The germline V gene has CDR1 MNHEY and CDR2 SMNVEV (reference sequence). Losses at the gene ends were 4 bases for V and 4 bases for J; bases not matched to a gene: 8.

There are many counts of this clonotype. The rearrangement links TRBV5-1 to TRBJ2-7; 7 bases match TRBD2. Germline lookup yields CDR1 SGHRS and CDR2 YFSETQ. With V trimmed by 1 base and J by 0 bases, 10 bases remained unmatched. This CDR3 has 17 residues. The CDR3 protein is CASSLRTWLADSYEQYF. The DNA of the CDR3 is TGCGCCAGCAGCTTGAGGACTTGGCTAGCGGACTCCTACGAGCAGTACTTC.

Only a few counts were recorded for this clonotype. The chain joins TRBV20-1 to TRBJ2-4; D unclear. V lost 0 bases and J 0 bases, leaving 3 bases between the germline ends. The CDR3 has 13 residues. CDR1 and CDR2 (germline): DFQATT, SNEGSKA (reference sequence). Written as DNA, the CDR3 is TGCAGTGCTAGAGATCTAGCCAAAAACATTCAGTACTTC. This codes for CSARDLAKNIQYF.

This clonotype was picked up many times. The V gene is TRBV20-1, the J gene TRBJ2-7, with 10 bases that match TRBD2. The CDR3 extends over 15 amino acids. Germline CDR1 DFQATT, CDR2 SNEGSKA (reference sequence). The J segment lost 2 bases and the V segment lost 0 bases, leaving 4 bases of the junction unmatched. This CDR3 reads CSARDPTSGAYEQYF. In DNA, the CDR3 is TGCAGTGCTAGAGATCCCACTAGCGGGGCCTACGAGCAGTACTTC.

This clonotype was recorded at least ten times. In DNA form, the CDR3 reads TGTGCCAGCAGCTTCCGGACAGGGGGCACTGAAGCTTTCTTT. Translating gives CASSFRTGGTEAFF. The V gene is TRBV5-5, the J gene TRBJ1-1, with TRBD1 identical over 10 bases. V trimming: 2 bases; J trimming: 4 bases; junction bases outside the gene matches: 2. Germline CDR1 is SGHKS and CDR2 is YYEKEE (reference sequence). The CDR3 has 14 amino acids. The full variable domain, completed using reference TRBV5-5 and TRBJ1-1, is DAGVTQSPTHLIKTRGQQVTLRCSPISGHKSVSWYQQVLGQGPQFIFQYYEKEERGRGNFPDRFSARQFPNYSSELNVNALLLGDSALYLCASSFRTGGTEAFFGQGTRLTVV.

The chain carries TRBV19 and TRBJ2-3; weak D call: TRBD2 (6 bases). Germline CDR1 reads LNHDA; CDR2 reads SQIVND (reference sequence). The CDR3 runs 14 residues. Trimming removed 6 bases from V and 2 bases from J, with 12 bases in between. This chain's CDR3 is CASREGKDTDTQYF. The CDR3 DNA reads as TGTGCCAGTAGGGAGGGCAAGGACACAGATACGCAGTATTTT.

V usage is TRBV30 and J usage is TRBJ2-7; TRBD1 agrees at 7 bases. Germline CDR1 GTSNPN, CDR2 SVGIG (reference sequence). CDR3 length: 14 amino acids. V was clipped by 2 bases and J by 2 bases; unmatched bases: 6. In nucleotides, the CDR3 is TGTGCCTGGAGTAGGGGGACAGACACCTACGAGCAGTACTTC. Translated, it gives CAWSRGTDTYEQYF.

Many counts were recorded for this clonotype. The gene calls are TRBV28 and TRBJ1-5; D is unresolved. Trimming took off 5 bases at V and 5 bases at J, with 10 bases between the two ends. The CDR3 has 13 residues. Germline-derived CDR1 and CDR2 are MDHEN and SYDVKM. The CDR3 here is CASSPQHDQPQHF. The DNA of the CDR3 is TGTGCCAGCAGTCCCCAACATGATCAGCCCCAGCATTTT.